Presented here are 27 T cell receptor beta chains from one specimen sequenced in a study of blood T cell repertoires in COVID-19 (dated by TCRdb to between 2020 and 2021). Library prep was done by the immunoSEQ multiplex PCR assay. The source is immuneACCESS, and TCRdb retained only in-frame sequences with V and J called. Part of the clones is not carried over; for the studies checked, unresolved V genes explain less than half of this, and the remainder is unexplained. The sample profile shows under 200,000 clones; roughly 90% of them were found once. About 8.1% of the sample belongs to the ten largest clones. Sequenced sample: PBMCs or T cells enriched from blood (not recorded which). These TCRs come from a woman in her late teens or twenties who had recovered from COVID-19.

The J gene is TRBJ1-4, the V gene TRBV9; the D gene is possibly TRBD1 (5 bases). This CDR3 contains 15 residues. Germline values: CDR1 SGDLS, CDR2 YYNGEE. V lost 3 bases, J lost 6 bases, and 15 bases lay in between. DNA of the CDR3: TGTGCCAGCAGCGCAGGGCCCAGGGATCATGAAAAACTGTTTTTT. Its translation is CASSAGPRDHEKLFF.

The chain uses TRBV19 and TRBJ1-2; 11 bases are shared with TRBD1. J was trimmed by 4 bases and V by 3 bases; bases with no gene match: 10. From germline, CDR1 is LNHDA and CDR2 SQIVND (reference sequence). This CDR3 is built from 17 residues. Here the CDR3 DNA reads TGTGCCAGTAGTATCCGGGACAGGGGGAGTCATCCCTATGGCTACACCTTC. The encoded protein is CASSIRDRGSHPYGYTF.

The V and J genes are TRBV5-4 and TRBJ1-2; D gene uncertain. The CDR3 has 11 amino acids. The germline V gene has CDR1 SGHNT and CDR2 YYREEE (reference sequence). V lost 2 bases and J lost 10, with 9 bases in between. In DNA form, the CDR3 reads TGTGCCAGCAGCTTTATCGGGATCTACACCTTC. As protein: CASSFIGIYTF.

This clone was seen at least ten times. The rearrangement joins TRBV6-5 to TRBJ1-6; D perhaps matches TRBD1 (5 bases). The CDR3 has 16 amino acids. Deletions cut 2 bases from V and 6 bases from J, with 14 bases between. Germline loops: CDR1 MNHEY, CDR2 SVGAGI. The DNA of the CDR3 is TGTGCCAGCAGTTACGGGGCACAGAGCCGTAATTCACCCCTCCACTTT. Protein product: CASSYGAQSRNSPLHF.

The gene calls are TRBV12-3 or TRBV12-4 and TRBJ1-5, with 7 nucleotides matching TRBD1. The ends lost 5 bases at V and 7 bases at J; junction bases unmatched: 2. The CDR3 is 12 residues long. As DNA, the CDR3 is TGTGCCAGCAGTCCGGACAGGCAGCCCCAGCATTTT. It translates to CASSPDRQPQHF.

V usage is TRBV9 and J usage is TRBJ1-3; no reliable D call. V dropped 0 bases and J dropped 1 base, with 17 bases sitting between them. Germline V gene sequence: CDR1 SGDLS, CDR2 YYNGEE. The CDR3 sequence is 18 residues long. This chain's CDR3 is CASSVATGGEGSGNTIYF. The CDR3 DNA follows: TGTGCCAGCAGCGTAGCTACGGGTGGGGAGGGATCTGGAAACACCATATATTTT.

The chain carries TRBV6-4 and TRBJ2-2; TRBD2 is a possible D gene (5 bases). Germline V gene sequence: CDR1 MRHNA, CDR2 SNTAGT. CDR3 length equals 12 residues. V was cut by 6 bases and J by 7 bases, with 9 bases left in between. The chain's CDR3 is CASRQGLGELFF. CDR3 nucleotide sequence: TGTGCCAGCAGACAAGGACTCGGGGAGCTGTTTTTT.

V usage is TRBV27 and J usage is TRBJ2-1; no clear D. CDR1 is MNHEY, CDR2 SMNVEV, per germline (reference sequence). V shed 5 bases and J shed 8 bases, with 16 bases lying between them. This CDR3 contains 14 residues. CDR3 sequence: CASSRLLIRDEQFF. CDR3 sequence (DNA): TGTGCCAGCAGTCGCCTCCTAATACGGGATGAGCAGTTCTTC.

Here the CDR3 reads CASSLLGGNEQFF. The CDR3 bases are TGTGCCAGCAGCCTCCTCGGGGGCAATGAGCAGTTCTTC. The chain combines TRBV9 with TRBJ2-1, with D possibly being TRBD2 (6 bases). Germline loops: CDR1 SGDLS, CDR2 YYNGEE. This CDR3 region has 13 residues. Between the trimmed V and J ends, which lost 4 bases and 6 bases, there was a span of 11 bases.

This chain uses TRBV29-1 with TRBJ1-1; D unclear. The CDR3 is 13 amino acids. The germline CDR1 and CDR2 sequences are SQVTM and ANQGSEA. The V and J ends lost 4 bases and 4 bases respectively, with 13 bases between them. The CDR3 here is CSVARYVGTEAFF. The CDR3 DNA follows: TGCAGCGTTGCCCGTTATGTCGGCACTGAAGCTTTCTTT.

In this sample, this clone turned up once. The same CDR3 can be traced to other DNA sequences in this sample. The chain employs TRBV9 and TRBJ2-3; perhaps TRBD2 as D (5 bases). Per the germline V gene, CDR1 is SGDLS and CDR2 is YYNGEE. The CDR3 totals 16 residues. V was cut by 0 bases and J by 0 bases, with 11 bases left in between. CDR3 in DNA: TGTGCCAGCAGCGTAGGGTCGACTACTAGCACAGATACGCAGTATTTT. Protein: CASSVGSTTSTDTQYF.

The chain is built from TRBV29-1 and TRBJ1-1; possible D gene TRBD1, 5 bases. V dropped 7 bases and J dropped 4 bases, with 13 bases sitting between them. Germline CDR1 reads SQVTM; CDR2 reads ANQGSEA. This CDR3 comprises 12 residues. The CDR3 loop is CSGDLRGTEAFF. The DNA of the CDR3 is TGCAGCGGGGACTTGAGGGGCACTGAAGCTTTCTTT.

The chain employs TRBV18 and TRBJ1-2, with 9 positions matching TRBD1. CDR3 length: 16 amino acids. The germline CDR1 and CDR2 sequences are KGHSH and LQKENI. The V gene end was trimmed by 0 bases and the J gene end by 2 bases; junction bases not matched to a gene: 4. The CDR3 coding sequence is TGTGCCAGCTCACCACCGGGGACAGGGCCCAACTATGGCTACACCTTC. This translates into CASSPPGTGPNYGYTF.

This clone was seen repeatedly, ten times or more. V and J are TRBV7-3 and TRBJ2-1; possibly TRBD2 for D (6 bases). The germline V gene has CDR1 SGHTA and CDR2 FQGTGA. V was trimmed by 2 bases and J by 0 bases, leaving 14 bases between them. The CDR3 has 17 amino acids. This chain's CDR3 is CASSLAGLTSSYNEQFF. CDR3 DNA sequence: TGTGCCAGCAGCTTAGCGGGACTCACCTCCTCCTACAATGAGCAGTTCTTC.

The J gene is TRBJ2-2, the V gene TRBV28; D is unclear. The V and J ends lost 4 bases and 6 bases respectively, with 12 bases between them. The CDR3 length is 14 residues. Per the germline V gene, CDR1 is MDHEN and CDR2 is SYDVKM. CDR3 region: CASSSRLTPGELFF. The CDR3 bases are TGTGCCAGCAGTTCCAGACTTACCCCCGGGGAGCTGTTTTTT.

V gene TRBV19 combines with J gene TRBJ1-2, with 8 nucleotides matching TRBD1. Trimming removed 5 bases from V and 2 bases from J; junction bases left unmatched: 7. CDR3 size: 15 residues. Germline values: CDR1 LNHDA, CDR2 SQIVND (reference sequence). CDR3 coding DNA: TGTGCCAGTAGTCAGACAGGGGAGGCCAACTATGGCTACACCTTC. This encodes CASSQTGEANYGYTF.

This clone was seen once. This sequence joins TRBV7-9 and TRBJ1-3; possibly TRBD1 for D (5 bases). The CDR3 totals 16 residues. V lost 5 bases and J 7 bases, leaving 21 bases between the germline ends. Germline V CDR1 and CDR2: SEHNR, FQNEAQ (reference sequence). DNA for the CDR3: TGTGCCAGCAGCCCCCCGACCGACAGTCAGAAGAACACCATATATTTT. Translated, it gives CASSPPTDSQKNTIYF.

This chain uses TRBV6-5 with TRBJ1-2, with 9 positions matching TRBD1. V trimming: 6 bases; J trimming: 5 bases; junction bases outside the gene matches: 7. The length of the CDR3 is 14 residues. In germline, CDR1 is MNHEY, CDR2 SVGAGI. CDR3: CASSGQGQRYGYTF. CDR3 nucleotide sequence: TGTGCCAGCAGCGGACAGGGGCAGAGGTATGGCTACACCTTC.

The genes are TRBV9 and TRBJ2-7, with 9 bases that match TRBD1. The CDR3 totals 14 residues. In germline, CDR1 is SGDLS, CDR2 YYNGEE. V was pared by 0 bases and J by 6 bases, with 4 bases of the junction left unmatched. This chain's CDR3 is CASSVATTGGEQYF. For the CDR3, the DNA is TGTGCCAGCAGCGTAGCTACGACAGGGGGCGAGCAGTACTTC.

The V gene is TRBV13, the J gene TRBJ1-1, with D perhaps TRBD1 (6 bases). CDR3 length equals 14 residues. V was shortened by 2 bases and J by 1 base, with 8 bases between the two germline ends. Germline V gene data show CDR1 as PRHDT and CDR2 as FYEKMQ (reference sequence). CDR3 protein: CASSLLTGNTEAFF. The CDR3 DNA reads as TGTGCCAGCAGCTTACTGACAGGGAACACTGAAGCTTTCTTT.

The gene calls are TRBV7-9 and TRBJ1-1; no definite D call. The germline V gene has CDR1 SEHNR and CDR2 FQNEAQ (reference sequence). This CDR3 has 14 amino acids. V was shortened by 2 bases and J by 1 base, with 8 bases between the two germline ends. The DNA of the CDR3 is TGTGCCAGCAGCTTAACTCTAGCGAACACTGAAGCTTTCTTT. Protein sequence: CASSLTLANTEAFF.

V usage is TRBV7-6 and J usage is TRBJ1-2, with 7 bases identical to TRBD1. Germline V gene data show CDR1 as SGHVS and CDR2 as FNYEAQ. The CDR3 runs 19 residues. V lost 2 bases to trimming and J lost 2 bases; unmatched junction nucleotides: 17. CDR3 amino acids: CASSLRGTAKKMVNYGYTF. In DNA form, the CDR3 reads TGTGCCAGCAGCTTAAGGGGGACAGCTAAAAAAATGGTCAACTATGGCTACACCTTC.

This rearrangement joins TRBV4-1 to TRBJ1-4; D remains ambiguous. The germline V gene has CDR1 MGHRA and CDR2 YSYEKL. Trimming removed 5 bases from V and 4 bases from J, with 8 bases in between. The CDR3 totals 13 residues. The CDR3 reads CASSSVLNEKLFF. The CDR3 DNA follows: TGCGCCAGCAGCTCTGTCCTTAATGAAAAACTGTTTTTT.

This sequence joins TRBV10-3 and TRBJ1-1; tentative D call: TRBD1 (5 bases). Trimming cost V 0 bases and J 2 bases, with 10 bases left between them. The CDR3 length is 15 residues. CDR1 is ENHRY and CDR2 is SYGVKD in the germline V gene. For the CDR3, the DNA is TGTGCCATCAGTGAGTCATTACAGGCAAACACTGAAGCTTTCTTT. It encodes CAISESLQANTEAFF.

The gene calls are TRBV19 and TRBJ1-1, with TRBD1 identical over 9 bases. V lost 4 bases to trimming and J lost 5 bases; unmatched junction nucleotides: 14. There are 17 residues in the CDR3. CDR1 and CDR2 (germline): LNHDA, SQIVND (reference sequence). In DNA, the CDR3 is TGTGCCAGTAGTACGCCCACTTCCGGGACAGGGCGGACTGAAGCTTTCTTT. This translates into CASSTPTSGTGRTEAFF.

This chain joins TRBV2 and TRBJ1-2; the match to TRBD1 covers 7 bases. V trimming: 5 bases; J trimming: 4 bases; junction bases outside the gene matches: 7. The CDR3 has 14 amino acids. CDR1 and CDR2 from the germline V gene are SNHLY and FYNNEI. The CDR3 bases are TGTGCCAGCAGTTTGGAGGGGGCTAGCTATGGCTACACCTTC. Translation gives CASSLEGASYGYTF.

The chain employs TRBV6-6 and TRBJ1-4; D might be TRBD1 (6 bases). V was shortened by 5 bases and J by 7 bases, with 23 bases between the two germline ends. Germline CDR1 is MNHNY and CDR2 is SVGAGI (reference sequence). CDR3 length equals 17 residues. The CDR3 bases are TGTGCCAGCAGTCAAACAGGGAGGGCTGGGCAAGGTGAAAAACTGTTTTTT. Protein product: CASSQTGRAGQGEKLFF.